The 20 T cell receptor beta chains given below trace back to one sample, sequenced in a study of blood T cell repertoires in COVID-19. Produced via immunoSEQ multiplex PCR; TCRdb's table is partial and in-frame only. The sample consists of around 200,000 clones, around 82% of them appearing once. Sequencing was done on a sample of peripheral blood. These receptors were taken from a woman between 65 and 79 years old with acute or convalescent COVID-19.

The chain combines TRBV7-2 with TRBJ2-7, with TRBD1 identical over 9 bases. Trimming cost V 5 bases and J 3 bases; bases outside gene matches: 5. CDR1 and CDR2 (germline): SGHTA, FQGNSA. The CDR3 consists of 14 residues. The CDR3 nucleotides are TGTGCCAGCAGCGCCGGGACAGGGTACTACGAGCAGTACTTC. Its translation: CASSAGTGYYEQYF.

The CDR3 sequence: CASGGEGPGELFF. CDR3 in DNA: TGTGCTAGTGGTGGGGAGGGACCCGGGGAGCTGTTTTTT. V usage is TRBV12-5 and J usage is TRBJ2-2; 7 bases are a match to TRBD2. The CDR3 spans 13 residues. The V gene's germline CDR1 is LGHNT and CDR2 FRNRAP. Germline trimming cut 5 bases from V and 6 bases from J; bases unmatched to any gene: 3.

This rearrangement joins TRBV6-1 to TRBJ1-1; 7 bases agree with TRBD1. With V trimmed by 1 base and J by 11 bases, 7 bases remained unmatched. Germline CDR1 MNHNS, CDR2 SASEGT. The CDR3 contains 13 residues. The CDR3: CASSEEGGWRAFF. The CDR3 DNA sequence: TGTGCCAGCAGTGAAGAAGGGGGCTGGAGGGCTTTCTTT.

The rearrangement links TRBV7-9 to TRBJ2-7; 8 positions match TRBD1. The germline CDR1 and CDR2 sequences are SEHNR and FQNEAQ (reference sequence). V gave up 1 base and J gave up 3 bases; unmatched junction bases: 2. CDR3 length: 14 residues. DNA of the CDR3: TGTGCCAGCAGCTTAGGGACAGGGCTCTACGAGCAGTACTTC. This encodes CASSLGTGLYEQYF. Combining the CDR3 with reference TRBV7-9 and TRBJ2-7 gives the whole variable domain DTGVSQNPRHKITKRGQNVTFRCDPISEHNRLYWYRQTLGQGPEFLTYFQNEAQLEKSRLLSDRFSAERPKGSFSTLEIQRTEQGDSAMYLCASSLGTGLYEQYFGPGTRLTVT.

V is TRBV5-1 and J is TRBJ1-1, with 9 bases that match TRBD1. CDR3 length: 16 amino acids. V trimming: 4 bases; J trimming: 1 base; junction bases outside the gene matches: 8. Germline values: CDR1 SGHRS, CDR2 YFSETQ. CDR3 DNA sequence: TGCGCCAGCAGCCTGGGACAGGGAGAAGGGAACACTGAAGCTTTCTTT. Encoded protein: CASSLGQGEGNTEAFF.

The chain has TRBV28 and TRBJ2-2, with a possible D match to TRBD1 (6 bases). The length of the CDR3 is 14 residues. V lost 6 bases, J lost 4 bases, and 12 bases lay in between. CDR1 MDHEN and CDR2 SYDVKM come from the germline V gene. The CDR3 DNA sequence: TGTGCCAGCAGAGTAGGGGGAATCACCGGGGAGCTGTTTTTT. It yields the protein CASRVGGITGELFF. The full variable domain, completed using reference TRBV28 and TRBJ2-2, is DVKVTQSSRYLVKRTGEKVFLECVQDMDHENMFWYRQDPGLGLRLIYFSYDVKMKEKGDIPEGYSVSREKKERFSLILESASTNQTSMYLCASRVGGITGELFFGEGSRLTVL.

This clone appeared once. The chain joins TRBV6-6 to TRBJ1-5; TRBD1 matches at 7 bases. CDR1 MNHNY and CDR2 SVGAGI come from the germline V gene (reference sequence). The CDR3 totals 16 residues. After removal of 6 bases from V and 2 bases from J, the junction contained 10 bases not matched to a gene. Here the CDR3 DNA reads TGTGCCAGCAGGCGATCAGACAGGGAGCGCAATCAGCCCCAGCATTTT. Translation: CASRRSDRERNQPQHF.

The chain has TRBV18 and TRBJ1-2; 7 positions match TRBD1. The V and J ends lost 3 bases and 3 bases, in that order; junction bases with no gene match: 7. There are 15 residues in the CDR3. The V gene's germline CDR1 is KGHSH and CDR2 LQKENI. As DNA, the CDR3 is TGTGCCAGCTCACCCTCGACAGGGATCGACTATGGCTACACCTTC. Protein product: CASSPSTGIDYGYTF.

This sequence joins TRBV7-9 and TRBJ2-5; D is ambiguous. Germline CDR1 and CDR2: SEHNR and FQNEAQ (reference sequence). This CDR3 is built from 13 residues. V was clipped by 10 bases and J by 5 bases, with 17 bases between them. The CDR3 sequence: CATAVGSGETQYF. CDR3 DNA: TGTGCCACCGCGGTTGGTAGTGGGGAGACCCAGTACTTC.

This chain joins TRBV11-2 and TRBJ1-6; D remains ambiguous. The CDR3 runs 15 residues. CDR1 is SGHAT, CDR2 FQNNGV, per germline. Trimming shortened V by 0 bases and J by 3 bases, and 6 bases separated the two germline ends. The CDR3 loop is CASSLEGSYNSPLHF. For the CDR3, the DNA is TGTGCCAGCAGCTTAGAAGGGAGCTATAATTCACCCCTCCACTTT.

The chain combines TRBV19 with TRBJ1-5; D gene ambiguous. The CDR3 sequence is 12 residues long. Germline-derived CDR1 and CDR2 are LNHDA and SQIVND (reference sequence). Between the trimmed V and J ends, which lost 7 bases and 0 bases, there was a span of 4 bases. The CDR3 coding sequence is TGTGCCAGTACAGATAGCAATCAGCCCCAGCATTTT. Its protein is CASTDSNQPQHF.

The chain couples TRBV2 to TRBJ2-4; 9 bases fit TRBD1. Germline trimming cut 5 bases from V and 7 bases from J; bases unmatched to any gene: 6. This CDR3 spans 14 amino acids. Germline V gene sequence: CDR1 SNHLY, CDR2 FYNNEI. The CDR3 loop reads CASSSGQGGNIQYF. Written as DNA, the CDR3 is TGTGCCAGCAGTTCGGGACAGGGAGGGAACATTCAGTACTTC.

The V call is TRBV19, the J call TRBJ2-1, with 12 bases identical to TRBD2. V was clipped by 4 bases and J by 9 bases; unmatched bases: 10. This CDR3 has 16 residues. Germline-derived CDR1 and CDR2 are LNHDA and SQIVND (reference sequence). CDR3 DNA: TGTGCCAGTAGTACCCGGACTAGCGGGATTGGCGGTGAGCAGTTCTTC. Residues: CASSTRTSGIGGEQFF.

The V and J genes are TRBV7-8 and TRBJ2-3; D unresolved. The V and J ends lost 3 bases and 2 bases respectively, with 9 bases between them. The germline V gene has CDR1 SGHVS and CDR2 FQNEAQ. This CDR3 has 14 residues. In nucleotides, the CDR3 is TGTGCCAGCAGCTTCCCCTACTCCACAGATACGCAGTATTTT. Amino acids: CASSFPYSTDTQYF.

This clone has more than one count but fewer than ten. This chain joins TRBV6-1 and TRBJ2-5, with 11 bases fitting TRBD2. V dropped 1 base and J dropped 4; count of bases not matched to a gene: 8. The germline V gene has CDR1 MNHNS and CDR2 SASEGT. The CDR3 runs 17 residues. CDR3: CASSEDPTSGNLETQYF. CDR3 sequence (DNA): TGTGCCAGCAGTGAAGACCCGACTAGCGGGAATCTAGAGACCCAGTACTTC.

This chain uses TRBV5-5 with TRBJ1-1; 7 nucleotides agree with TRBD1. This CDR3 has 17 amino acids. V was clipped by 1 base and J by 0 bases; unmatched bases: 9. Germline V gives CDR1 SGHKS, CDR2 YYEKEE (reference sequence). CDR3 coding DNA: TGTGCCAGCAGCTTGTCGGTTCTGGGGACAGTGAACACTGAAGCTTTCTTT. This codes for CASSLSVLGTVNTEAFF.

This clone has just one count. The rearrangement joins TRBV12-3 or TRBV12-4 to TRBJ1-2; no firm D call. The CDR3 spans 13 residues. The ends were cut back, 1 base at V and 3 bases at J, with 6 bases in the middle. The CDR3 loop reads CASSLGTDYGYTF. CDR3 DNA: TGTGCCAGCAGTTTAGGAACGGACTATGGCTACACCTTC.

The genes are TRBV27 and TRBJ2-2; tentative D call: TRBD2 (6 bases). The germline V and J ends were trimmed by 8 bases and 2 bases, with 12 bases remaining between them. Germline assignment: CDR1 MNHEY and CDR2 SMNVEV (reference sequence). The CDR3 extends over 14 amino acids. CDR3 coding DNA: TGTGCCAGCCTGTCGGGAGATAACACCGGGGAGCTGTTTTTT. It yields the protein CASLSGDNTGELFF.

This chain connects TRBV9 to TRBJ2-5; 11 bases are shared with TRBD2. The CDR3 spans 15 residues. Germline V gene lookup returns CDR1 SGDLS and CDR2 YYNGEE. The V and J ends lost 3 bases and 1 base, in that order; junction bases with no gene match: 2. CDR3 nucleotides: TGTGCCAGCAGCGCTAGCGGGAGGCCCCAAGAGACCCAGTACTTC. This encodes CASSASGRPQETQYF.

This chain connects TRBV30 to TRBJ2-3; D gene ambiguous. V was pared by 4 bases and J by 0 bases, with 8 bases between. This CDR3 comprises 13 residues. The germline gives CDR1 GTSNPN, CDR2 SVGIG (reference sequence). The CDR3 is CAWTSSSTDTQYF. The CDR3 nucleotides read TGTGCCTGGACCTCCTCTAGCACAGATACGCAGTATTTT.